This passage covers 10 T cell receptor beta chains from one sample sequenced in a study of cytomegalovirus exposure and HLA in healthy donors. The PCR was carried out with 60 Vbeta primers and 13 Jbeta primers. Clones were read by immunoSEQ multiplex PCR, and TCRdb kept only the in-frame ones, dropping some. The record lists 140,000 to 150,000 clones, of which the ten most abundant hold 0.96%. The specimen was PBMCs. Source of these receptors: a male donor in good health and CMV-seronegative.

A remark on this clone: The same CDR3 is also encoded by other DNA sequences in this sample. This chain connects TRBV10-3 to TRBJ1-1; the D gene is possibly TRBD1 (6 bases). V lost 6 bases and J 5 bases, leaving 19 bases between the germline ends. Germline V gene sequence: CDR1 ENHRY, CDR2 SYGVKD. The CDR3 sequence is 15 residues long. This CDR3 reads CAISEPETGQTEAFF. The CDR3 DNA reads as TGTGCCATCAGCGAGCCGGAGACAGGCCAAACTGAAGCTTTCTTT.

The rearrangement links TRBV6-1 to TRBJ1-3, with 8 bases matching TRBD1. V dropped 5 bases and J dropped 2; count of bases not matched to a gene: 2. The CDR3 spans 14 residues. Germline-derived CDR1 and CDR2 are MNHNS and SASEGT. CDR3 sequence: CASSQTGAGNTIYF. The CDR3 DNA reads TGTGCCAGCAGTCAGACAGGGGCTGGAAACACCATATATTTT.

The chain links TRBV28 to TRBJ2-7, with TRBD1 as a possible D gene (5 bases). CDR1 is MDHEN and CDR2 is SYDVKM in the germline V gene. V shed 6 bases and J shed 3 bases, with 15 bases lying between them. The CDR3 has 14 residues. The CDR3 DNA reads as TGTGCCAGCAGCTCGGAGAGGCAGGGCTACGAGCAGTACTTC. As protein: CASSSERQGYEQYF.

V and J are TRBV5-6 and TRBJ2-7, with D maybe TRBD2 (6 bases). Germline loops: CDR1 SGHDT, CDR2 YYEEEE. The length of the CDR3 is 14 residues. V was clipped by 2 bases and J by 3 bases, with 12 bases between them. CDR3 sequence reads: CASSFVGRDYEQYF. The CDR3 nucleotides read TGTGCCAGCAGCTTTGTCGGGAGAGACTACGAGCAGTACTTC.

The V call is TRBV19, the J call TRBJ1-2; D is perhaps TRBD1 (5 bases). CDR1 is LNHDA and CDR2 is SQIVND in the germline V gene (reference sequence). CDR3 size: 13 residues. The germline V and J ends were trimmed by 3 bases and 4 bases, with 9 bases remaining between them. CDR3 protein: CASSMQGLYGYTF. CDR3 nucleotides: TGTGCCAGTAGTATGCAGGGACTCTATGGCTACACCTTC.

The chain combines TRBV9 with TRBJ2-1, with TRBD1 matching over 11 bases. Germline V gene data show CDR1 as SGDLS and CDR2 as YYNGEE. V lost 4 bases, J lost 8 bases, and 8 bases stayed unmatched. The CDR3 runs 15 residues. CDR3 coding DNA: TGTGCCAGCAGCTTAAGTGGACAGGGGGCCGATGAGCAGTTCTTC. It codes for CASSLSGQGADEQFF.

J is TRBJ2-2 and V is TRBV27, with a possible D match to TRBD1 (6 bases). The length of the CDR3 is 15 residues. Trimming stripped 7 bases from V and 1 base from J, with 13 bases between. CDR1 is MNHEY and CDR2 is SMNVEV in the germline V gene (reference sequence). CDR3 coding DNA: TGTGCCAGCACTTTGGACAGAAAGAACACCGGGGAGCTGTTTTTT. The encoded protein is CASTLDRKNTGELFF.

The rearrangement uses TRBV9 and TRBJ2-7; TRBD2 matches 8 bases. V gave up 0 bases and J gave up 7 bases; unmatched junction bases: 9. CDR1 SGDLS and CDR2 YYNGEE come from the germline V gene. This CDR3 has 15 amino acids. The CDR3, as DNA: TGTGCCAGCAGCGTAGAGGCTAGCGGGTCTCGGGAGCAGTACTTC. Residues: CASSVEASGSREQYF.

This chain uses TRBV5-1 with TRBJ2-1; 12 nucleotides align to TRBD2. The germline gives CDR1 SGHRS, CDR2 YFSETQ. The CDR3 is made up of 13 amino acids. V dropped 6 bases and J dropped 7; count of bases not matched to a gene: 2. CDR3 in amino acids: CASKLAGGNEQFF. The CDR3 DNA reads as TGCGCCAGCAAACTAGCGGGGGGAAATGAGCAGTTCTTC. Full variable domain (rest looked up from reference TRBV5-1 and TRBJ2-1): KAGVTQTPRYLIKTRGQQVTLSCSPISGHRSVSWYQQTPGQGLQFLFEYFSETQRNKGNFPGRFSGRQFSNSRSEMNVSTLELGDSALYLCASKLAGGNEQFFGPGTRLTVL.

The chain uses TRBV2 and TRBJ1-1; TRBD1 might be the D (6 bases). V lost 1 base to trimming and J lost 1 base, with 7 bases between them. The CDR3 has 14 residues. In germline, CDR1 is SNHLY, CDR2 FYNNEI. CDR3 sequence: CASSEGGPNTEAFF. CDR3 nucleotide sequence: TGTGCCAGCAGTGAAGGGGGGCCGAACACTGAAGCTTTCTTT.